What follows are 21 T cell receptor beta chains derived from one specimen sequenced in a study of early stage breast cancer tumors. Clones were sequenced by immunoSEQ multiplex PCR, and TCRdb holds only the in-frame ones, with some missing. This sample yields 10,000 or so clones, of which over 70% are seen a single time; 8.8% belongs to the top ten. Specimen: normal breast tissue next to the tumor. The source of these receptors is a person in their 40s with breast cancer.

This sequence joins TRBV4-1 and TRBJ2-4; 8 nucleotides match TRBD1. V trimming: 0 bases; J trimming: 1 base; junction bases outside the gene matches: 8. The germline CDR1 and CDR2 sequences are MGHRA and YSYEKL. CDR3 length: 18 residues. CDR3 bases: TGCGCCAGCAGCCAAGATCCCCAGGGGGCCGGCGCCAAAAACATTCAGTACTTC. It is translated as CASSQDPQGAGAKNIQYF.

The V gene is TRBV5-1, the J gene TRBJ2-1, with 10 bases that match TRBD2. The junction had 15 bases not matched to a gene; V was cut back by 0 bases and J by 6 bases. The CDR3 has 19 amino acids. The V gene's germline CDR1 is SGHRS and CDR2 YFSETQ. The CDR3 nucleotides are TGCGCCAGCAGCTTGGGGGGGGCTAGCGGGAGAGGCGGAAGCAATGAGCAGTTCTTC. This sequence encodes CASSLGGASGRGGSNEQFF.

This chain joins TRBV19 and TRBJ1-4; D gene unclear. The length of the CDR3 is 11 residues. The V gene lost 6 bases and the J gene lost 11 bases, with 10 bases spanning the gap. In germline, CDR1 is LNHDA, CDR2 SQIVND (reference sequence). CDR3: CASRNGGKLFF. In DNA form, the CDR3 reads TGTGCCAGTAGAAACGGAGGGAAACTGTTTTTT.

This chain links TRBV23-1 with TRBJ2-5, with no clear D. TRBV23-1 is filed as an ORF, its function uncertain. V lost 2 bases to trimming and J lost 3 bases, with 10 bases between them. The CDR3 has 14 amino acids. The CDR3 coding sequence is TGCGCCAGCAGTCAACGCAAATGGGAAGAGACCCAGTACTTC. Translated, it gives CASSQRKWEETQYF.

V gene TRBV12-5 combines with J gene TRBJ1-1; D might be TRBD1 (5 bases). The V gene's germline CDR1 is LGHNT and CDR2 FRNRAP. Trimming removed 3 bases from V and 1 base from J, with 15 bases in between. This CDR3 spans 16 amino acids. CDR3 bases: TGTGCTAGTGGTTTAGATAGACAGTGGGGGAACACTGAAGCTTTCTTT. Amino acids: CASGLDRQWGNTEAFF.

The chain has TRBV7-6 and TRBJ1-2; a possible D gene is TRBD1 (6 bases). From germline, CDR1 is SGHVS and CDR2 FNYEAQ. Deletions cut 1 base from V and 8 bases from J, with 17 bases between. The CDR3 spans 15 residues. The CDR3: CASSLDPGASEGYTF. The DNA of the CDR3 is TGTGCCAGCAGCTTAGACCCGGGGGCCTCGGAGGGCTACACCTTC.

This chain uses TRBV13 with TRBJ2-3; D may be TRBD1 (6 bases). V was clipped by 5 bases and J by 2 bases, with 14 bases between them. The germline V gene encodes CDR1 PRHDT and CDR2 FYEKMQ (reference sequence). CDR3 size: 15 residues. The CDR3 DNA reads as TGTGCCAGCAGCCCGACCGGGACAATCACAGATACGCAGTATTTT. It specifies CASSPTGTITDTQYF.

V and J are TRBV7-3 and TRBJ2-1; 9 bases are a match to TRBD1. Trimming at V came to 4 bases and at J to 10 bases, leaving 5 bases not matched to a gene. Germline CDR1 reads SGHTA; CDR2 reads FQGTGA. The CDR3 is made up of 13 amino acids. This chain's CDR3 is CASSSQGAGEQFF. DNA for the CDR3: TGTGCCAGCAGCTCACAGGGGGCCGGAGAGCAGTTCTTC. Based on the CDR3 plus reference TRBV7-3 and TRBJ2-1, the full variable domain is GAGVSQTPSNKVTEKGKYVELRCDPISGHTALYWYRQSLGQGPEFLIYFQGTGAADDSGLPNDRFFAVRPEGSVSTLKIQRTERGDSAVYLCASSSQGAGEQFFGPGTRLTVL.

V and J are TRBV2 and TRBJ1-4; D ambiguous. CDR1 and CDR2 from the germline V gene are SNHLY and FYNNEI. This CDR3 is built from 16 residues. V was pared by 3 bases and J by 0 bases, with 11 bases between. CDR3 nucleotides: TGTGCCAGCAGTGATAGGAGAGAAGCAACTAATGAAAAACTGTTTTTT. Amino acids: CASSDRREATNEKLFF.

The V gene is TRBV30, the J gene TRBJ2-1; 8 nucleotides line up with TRBD2. V was clipped by 0 bases and J by 7 bases; unmatched bases: 8. Germline CDR1 reads GTSNPN; CDR2 reads SVGIG (reference sequence). This CDR3 is 15 amino acids long. CDR3 nucleotides: TGTGCCTGGAGTGTGATAGCGGGATATAAGAATGAGCAGTTCTTC. Its protein is CAWSVIAGYKNEQFF.

The CDR3, as DNA: TGTGCCAGCAGTTCACTAGTAGGGCTAGGAGAGACCCAGTACTTC. Its protein is CASSSLVGLGETQYF. This rearrangement joins TRBV6-5 to TRBJ2-5; a possible D gene is TRBD2 (5 bases). Trimming stripped 4 bases from V and 4 bases from J, with 16 bases between. This CDR3 is built from 15 residues. Germline CDR1 reads MNHEY; CDR2 reads SVGAGI.

This chain uses TRBV4-1 with TRBJ2-3, with 8 bases lining up with TRBD1. The CDR3 covers 17 residues. Unmatched junction bases numbered 8, after V lost 2 bases and J lost 1 base. Per the germline V gene, CDR1 is MGHRA and CDR2 is YSYEKL. The CDR3 here is CASSQLKQGEGTDTQYF. DNA of the CDR3: TGCGCCAGCAGCCAACTGAAACAGGGGGAGGGCACAGATACGCAGTATTTT.

The chain recombines TRBV11-3 with TRBJ2-3; D might be TRBD2 (5 bases). With 2 bases removed from V and 2 bases from J, the gap between germline ends came to 5 bases. The CDR3 is 13 amino acids. Germline loops: CDR1 SGHNT, CDR2 YENEEA. The CDR3 is CASSLLATDTQYF. As DNA, the CDR3 is TGTGCCAGCAGCTTACTAGCCACAGATACGCAGTATTTT.

V and J are TRBV7-2 and TRBJ2-1; TRBD1 matches 7 bases. Germline assignment: CDR1 SGHTA and CDR2 FQGNSA. The V gene end was trimmed by 6 bases and the J gene end by 5 bases; junction bases not matched to a gene: 4. This CDR3 spans 13 amino acids. CDR3 residues: CASSRTGNNEQFF. CDR3 bases: TGTGCCAGCAGTCGGACAGGTAACAATGAGCAGTTCTTC.

The chain combines TRBV19 with TRBJ2-2; 8 bases fit TRBD1. V was pared by 10 bases and J by 1 base, with 11 bases of the junction left unmatched. CDR1 LNHDA and CDR2 SQIVND come from the germline V gene (reference sequence). The CDR3 is 16 residues long. The CDR3 sequence: CATLPSGQVNTGELFF. CDR3 nucleotide sequence: TGTGCCACACTCCCATCGGGACAGGTGAACACCGGGGAGCTGTTTTTT.

J is TRBJ2-2 and V is TRBV11-3; TRBD1 is a possible D gene (6 bases). The CDR3 is 15 amino acids. Germline CDR1 SGHNT, CDR2 YENEEA. Trimming took 7 bases from V and 6 from J, leaving 18 bases between them. This CDR3 is CASTYLQGRAGELFF. CDR3 nucleotide sequence: TGTGCCAGCACGTATTTACAGGGTCGAGCCGGGGAGCTGTTTTTT.

In DNA form, the CDR3 reads TGCGCCAGCAGTCACGGGCCCGAGACCCAGTACTTC. It encodes CASSHGPETQYF. The chain uses TRBV10-2 and TRBJ2-5; D unresolved. Germline loops: CDR1 WSHSY, CDR2 SAAADI. The ends were cut back, 5 bases at V and 5 bases at J, with 9 bases in the middle. This CDR3 spans 12 amino acids.

J is TRBJ2-1 and V is TRBV6-4, with D possibly TRBD2 on 7 matching bases. Germline CDR1 and CDR2: MRHNA and SNTAGT. The V gene lost 2 bases and the J gene lost 4 bases, with 12 bases spanning the gap. The CDR3 covers 15 residues. CDR3 sequence reads: CASSDGAGAYNEQFF. The CDR3 DNA is TGTGCCAGCAGTGACGGTGCGGGGGCATACAATGAGCAGTTCTTC.

Only a few counts were recorded for this clone. Compared with germline, one end of the junction differs, possibly owing to a read error. The chain uses TRBV5-4 and TRBJ1-5; D is unclear. The CDR3 is made up of 13 amino acids. Looked up from germline, CDR1 is SGHNT and CDR2 is YYREEE (reference sequence). The CDR3 is CASSLDTNPPQHF. In nucleotides, the CDR3 is TGTGCCAGCAGCTTGGATACGAATCCGCCCCAGCATTTT.

This chain links TRBV18 with TRBJ2-4, with unresolved D. V lost 1 base to trimming and J lost 9 bases, with 19 bases between them. The CDR3 contains 16 residues. Per germline, CDR1 KGHSH and CDR2 LQKENI. CDR3 nucleotides: TGTGCCAGCTCACCACTGGTTAATATAGGAAGAGGCATTCAGTACTTC. Residues: CASSPLVNIGRGIQYF.

The CDR3 here is CASSLVAGYNQPQHF. CDR3 DNA sequence: TGTGCCAGCAGCTTAGTGGCCGGATACAATCAGCCCCAGCATTTT. The chain couples TRBV7-8 to TRBJ1-5; D call uncertain. The ends were cut back, 1 base at V and 3 bases at J, with 10 bases in the middle. Looked up from germline, CDR1 is SGHVS and CDR2 is FQNEAQ. This CDR3 has 15 amino acids.